One T cell receptor (beta chain) is described in this entry. This clone's antigen is unknown. Per-base qualities were not stored, and no clone one base away is much larger. This sample is part of a study of blood T cell repertoires in COVID-19 (TCRdb year 2020). Looking at the study overall: Collaborator samples came from the United States, Italy and Spain and covered acute and convalescent phases of COVID-19. Subjects who had been exposed to COVID-19, were actively infected with it, or had recovered from it provided the deeply sampled blood TCRbeta repertoires that made up the dataset. HLA class I and class II types, where available, came from metadata supplied by the sample provider rather than from assay-based typing. A de-identified subject ID, COVID-19 status, age in years and sex were almost always included in the sample metadata. A freely available public database, intended as a resource for researchers studying the immune response to SARS-CoV-2, is where the repertoires were released. The samples were drawn from the first 160 participants of the ongoing ImmuneRACE study and from over 950 subjects provided by 6 global collaborators. The material from the prospective study consisted of cDNA or gDNA derived from T cells, B-cell-depleted T cells, or PBMCs. Beyond this particular receptor, the publication reports: Clinical and demographic metadata were provided uncurated, with the amount varying by source and participant.

Participants in the prospective study were enrolled through a virtual design, were aged about 18 to 90 years, and lived in approximately 25 United States geographic areas. To assign participants to cohorts, the prospective study relied on clinical history that participants themselves reported in a screening survey and a study questionnaire. Recovered participants in ImmuneRACE Cohort 3 were defined as having two consecutive negative NP/OP PCR tests, clearance from a healthcare professional, or resolution of symptoms. Mobile phlebotomists in the prospective study collected whole blood, serum and a nasopharyngeal or oropharyngeal swab from every participant. Additional blood draws and questionnaires over an approximately 2-month period could optionally be provided by prospective study participants. Blood samples from the prospective study were shipped frozen or at room temperature prior to DNA extraction.

CDR1 and CDR2 were assigned from the germline V gene (reference sequence) as MNHEY and SMNVEV. There are 17 amino acids in the CDR3, from cysteine to phenylalanine inclusive. The DNA shown is the 51-base CDR3, in frame from base 1. For this chain, trimming is 2 bases at the V end and 6 bases at the J end, and the number of junction bases without a gene match is 8. The immunoSEQ Assay, a bias-controlled multiplex PCR, was used to amplify TCRbeta CDR3 regions from genomic DNA. In the paper's pipeline: The number of nucleated cells in each sample was estimated by amplification of reference gene primers within the assay. To quantify the absolute abundance of each unique TCRbeta CDR3 rearrangement, sequence reads were collapsed and filtered. For each sample, productive Simpson clonality was calculated by taking the square root of Simpson's diversity index across productive rearrangements. TCRdb retrieved this table from immuneACCESS and kept in-frame rearrangements only. Not all clones are present; in checked studies, unresolved V genes account for under half, and no reason is known for the remainder. V, J and clone size are those of that table, while D and trimming were read from the DNA. A total of about 150,000 clones appear in this sample, about 81% of them only once. More than 5.5% of the sample is held by the ten biggest clonotypes.

This TCR was recovered from a man in his fifties who had recovered from COVID-19. The sequence joins TRBV27 to TRBJ2-1; TRBD2 aligns with 12 central bases. Sequencing was carried out using PBMCs or T cells enriched from blood (not recorded which). The nucleotides read TGTGCCAGCAGTTTAAGTCCTCTAGCGGGGGGGCCCAATGAGCAGTTCTTC. This gives the protein CASSLSPLAGGPNEQFF.